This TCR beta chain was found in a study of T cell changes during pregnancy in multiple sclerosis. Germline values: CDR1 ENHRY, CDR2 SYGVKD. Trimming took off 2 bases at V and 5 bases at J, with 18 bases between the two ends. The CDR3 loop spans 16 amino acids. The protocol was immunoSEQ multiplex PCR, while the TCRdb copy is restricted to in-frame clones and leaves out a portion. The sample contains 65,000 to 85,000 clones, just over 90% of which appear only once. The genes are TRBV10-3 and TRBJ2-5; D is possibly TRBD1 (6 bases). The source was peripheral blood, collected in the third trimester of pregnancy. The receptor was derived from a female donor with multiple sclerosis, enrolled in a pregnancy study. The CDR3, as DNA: TGTGCCATCAGTGAGAGGCCGGGGCAGGGGATGGAGACCCAGTACTTC. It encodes CAISERPGQGMETQYF.